Listed below are T cell receptor beta chains from one sample, sequenced in a study of T-cell memory formation after mild COVID-19. Via MiXCR, TCRdb re-called the 5' RACE reads, giving one row per CDR3 protein. The sample has hundreds of thousands of distinct CDR3 sequences, about 16% seen once; the top ten hold approximately 20%. The sample was PBMCs or a T cell subset sorted from them (not recorded which). The receptor set was obtained from a man in his late teens or twenties who had mild COVID-19 (a few samples of this study predate the infection). Cell type and time point are not known. CDR3s include the opening cysteine and the closing phenylalanine or tryptophan. D genes are given only for firm matches. Not every row has a clone size; where given, it reads once, few, many or a size class.

clone size: .; V gene: TRBV18; J gene: TRBJ1-3; D gene: TRBD1; CDR3 DNA: TGTGCCAGCTCACGGGACAGGGCGCTCAGCTCTGGAAACACCATATATTTT; CDR3 protein: CASSRDRALSSGNTIYF
clone size: .; V gene: TRBV5-8; J gene: TRBJ2-1; D gene: TRBD2; CDR3 DNA: TGTGCCAGCAGCCCCCTTAGCGGGGGACACTACAATGAGCAGTTCTTC; CDR3 protein: CASSPLSGGHYNEQFF
clone size: .; V gene: TRBV7-3; J gene: TRBJ2-7; D gene: TRBD1; CDR3 DNA: TGTGCCAGCAGCGCGACAGGGGATGGATACGAGCAGTACTTC; CDR3 protein: CASSATGDGYEQYF
clone size: few; V gene: TRBV10-3; J gene: TRBJ2-7; D gene: .; CDR3 DNA: TGTGCCATCATGGACGGCGGCGAGCAGTACTTC; CDR3 protein: CAIMDGGEQYF
clone size: few; V gene: TRBV2; J gene: TRBJ2-1; D gene: .; CDR3 DNA: TGTGCCAGCAGTTTACAGGGTCCGCCGCGCGATGAGCAGTTCTTC; CDR3 protein: CASSLQGPPRDEQFF
clone size: few; V gene: TRBV6-2/TRBV6-3; J gene: TRBJ2-3; D gene: .; CDR3 DNA: TGTGCCAGCAGTTACTCGAAGTATGACTTCGTGGATACGCAGTATTTT; CDR3 protein: CASSYSKYDFVDTQYF
clone size: .; V gene: TRBV7-2; J gene: TRBJ1-2; D gene: .; CDR3 DNA: TGTGCCAGCAGCTTCGAGGGTCTCTATGGCTACACCTTC; CDR3 protein: CASSFEGLYGYTF
clone size: .; V gene: TRBV5-4; J gene: TRBJ2-3; D gene: TRBD1; CDR3 DNA: TGTGCCAGCAGGCTCGGACAGGACACAGATACGCAGTATTTT; CDR3 protein: CASRLGQDTDTQYF
clone size: .; V gene: TRBV5-1; J gene: TRBJ2-4; D gene: .; CDR3 DNA: TGCGCCAGCAGCCAGTTAAATAACATTCAGTACTTC; CDR3 protein: CASSQLNNIQYF
clone size: many; V gene: TRBV20-1; J gene: TRBJ2-7; D gene: TRBD1; CDR3 DNA: TGCAGTGCTAGAGGGACAGGGGGTTTCTCCTACGAGCAGTACTTC; CDR3 protein: CSARGTGGFSYEQYF
clone size: .; V gene: TRBV7-2; J gene: TRBJ2-7; D gene: .; CDR3 DNA: TGTGCCAGCACCCATGGGTACGAGCAGTACTTC; CDR3 protein: CASTHGYEQYF
clone size: .; V gene: TRBV7-2; J gene: TRBJ2-1; D gene: .; CDR3 DNA: TGTGCCAGCAGCCTCAGTGCCAGCTCCTACAATGAGCAGTTCTTC; CDR3 protein: CASSLSASSYNEQFF
clone size: .; V gene: TRBV15; J gene: TRBJ2-2; D gene: .; CDR3 DNA: TGTGCCACCAGCAGAGATTCTGCAAACACCGGGGAGCTGTTTTTT; CDR3 protein: CATSRDSANTGELFF
clone size: few; V gene: TRBV4-3; J gene: TRBJ1-5; D gene: TRBD1; CDR3 DNA: TGCGCCAGCAGCCAAGATCCGGCAGGGGGTCAGCCCCAGCATTTT; CDR3 protein: CASSQDPAGGQPQHF
clone size: .; V gene: TRBV12-3/TRBV12-4; J gene: TRBJ1-5; D gene: .; CDR3 DNA: TGTGCCAGCAGTTTGGAGGGGCAGGGCCCTCAGCCCCAGCATTTT; CDR3 protein: CASSLEGQGPQPQHF
clone size: few; V gene: TRBV27; J gene: TRBJ1-2; D gene: .; CDR3 DNA: TGTGCCAGCAGTTTATCCGGCCTCTCTCGGGGCTACACCTTC; CDR3 protein: CASSLSGLSRGYTF
clone size: .; V gene: TRBV7-8; J gene: TRBJ2-5; D gene: .; CDR3 DNA: TGTGCCAGCAGCTTAACAGTAATGACACTGTACCAAGAGACCCAGTACTTC; CDR3 protein: CASSLTVMTLYQETQYF
clone size: .; V gene: TRBV9; J gene: TRBJ1-2; D gene: TRBD1; CDR3 DNA: TGTGCCAGCAGCCTAAGGACAGGGAGCTTCTATGGCTACACCTTC; CDR3 protein: CASSLRTGSFYGYTF
clone size: few; V gene: TRBV7-9; J gene: TRBJ1-5; D gene: .; CDR3 DNA: TGTGCCAGCTGGTCAGGGGTTAGCAATCAGCCCCAGCATTTT; CDR3 protein: CASWSGVSNQPQHF
clone size: many; V gene: TRBV4-1; J gene: TRBJ2-3; D gene: TRBD2; CDR3 DNA: TGCGCCAGCAGCCATAGCGGGGGGGCTGGAGATACGCAGTATTTT; CDR3 protein: CASSHSGGAGDTQYF
clone size: .; V gene: TRBV3-1; J gene: TRBJ2-1; D gene: TRBD2; CDR3 DNA: TGTGCCAGCAGCCTTCTACGGGGGGGCCGGGACAATGAGCAGTTCTTC; CDR3 protein: CASSLLRGGRDNEQFF
clone size: .; V gene: TRBV14; J gene: TRBJ1-6; D gene: TRBD1; CDR3 DNA: TGTGCCAGCAGCCCCTTCGACAGGGAGAATTCACCCCTCCACTTT; CDR3 protein: CASSPFDRENSPLHF
clone size: .; V gene: TRBV11-3; J gene: TRBJ2-2; D gene: TRBD1; CDR3 DNA: TGTGCCAGCAGCATGGGACAGGCGGTCACCGGGGAGCTGTTTTTT; CDR3 protein: CASSMGQAVTGELFF
clone size: many; V gene: TRBV5-1; J gene: TRBJ2-3; D gene: .; CDR3 DNA: TGCGCCAGCAGCGTCGACGGGGGACATAGCACAGATACGCAGTATTTT; CDR3 protein: CASSVDGGHSTDTQYF
clone size: .; V gene: TRBV24-1; J gene: TRBJ2-1; D gene: .; CDR3 DNA: TGTGCCACCAGCCCTCCGGTTGGTCATGAGCAGTTCTTC; CDR3 protein: CATSPPVGHEQFF
clone size: many; V gene: TRBV6-2/TRBV6-3; J gene: TRBJ1-1; D gene: .; CDR3 DNA: TGTGCCAGCAGTTATAAGGGGAACACTGAAGCTTTCTTT; CDR3 protein: CASSYKGNTEAFF
clone size: few; V gene: TRBV7-8; J gene: TRBJ2-2; D gene: .; CDR3 DNA: TGTGCCAGCAGCTTAGCGGGACTCATGAACACCGGGGAGCTGTTTTTT; CDR3 protein: CASSLAGLMNTGELFF
clone size: .; V gene: TRBV18; J gene: TRBJ2-2; D gene: .; CDR3 DNA: TGTGCCAGCTCACCTCGACAGGGAGGTCCCGGGGAGCTGTTTTTT; CDR3 protein: CASSPRQGGPGELFF
clone size: .; V gene: TRBV12-3/TRBV12-4; J gene: TRBJ1-6; D gene: TRBD1; CDR3 DNA: TGTGCCAGCAGTTTAGCGACAGGGGGCGGGAATTCACCCCTCCACTTT; CDR3 protein: CASSLATGGGNSPLHF
clone size: .; V gene: TRBV4-1; J gene: TRBJ2-7; D gene: TRBD2; CDR3 DNA: TGCGCCAGCAGCCCAGACGGGAGCGGGGGCCGTTCACTTTACGAGCAGTACTTC; CDR3 protein: CASSPDGSGGRSLYEQYF